This entry describes one T cell receptor beta chain. Profiling relied on immunoSEQ multiplex PCR, and the TCRdb table lists in-frame clones only, not all of them. The sample includes more than 550,000 clones, approximately 85% of them seen just once. The data were taken from a study of shared T cell receptors in the human thymus. The CDR3 runs to 15 residues. The V gene end was trimmed by 3 bases and the J gene end by 1 base; junction bases not matched to a gene: 4. Germline V gives CDR1 SGHDN, CDR2 FVKESK. The same sample was also used in a study of human thymus T cells.

The rearrangement uses TRBV14 and TRBJ1-1; TRBD1 matches at 8 bases. The material sequenced was thymocytes. This sequence originates from a girl under three years old with a congenital heart defect. The CDR3 DNA sequence: TGTGCCAGCAGCCAGGAAACAGGGGGGAACACTGAAGCTTTCTTT. Protein: CASSQETGGNTEAFF.